The following is a T cell receptor (beta chain) sequence with its context. The antigen is undetermined. The V gene's germline CDR1 is SGHDN and CDR2 FVKESK. This CDR3 is built from 17 residues. V trimming: 2 bases; J trimming: 0 bases; junction bases outside the gene matches: 9. This record belongs to a study of graft-versus-host responses after intestinal transplantation. Across the whole study: Among the recipients, all got anti-thymocyte globulin induction and then tacrolimus and steroids for about 3 years. Whole-study findings and limits: Early post-transplant declines in HvG were associated with peak levels of circulating GvH clones. Recipient marrow contained GvH clones, some of which appeared first in ileum or blood.

The assay was immunoSEQ multiplex PCR, and TCRdb's table has in-frame clones only and misses some. The repertoire holds 100,000 or so clones, with 85% to 95% as singletons. This chain links TRBV14 with TRBJ2-7; 8 bases agree with TRBD2. The TCR comes from a human donor who was the organ donor for an intestinal transplant. The specimen was unstimulated CD8+ T cells sorted from spleen or lymph node cells, collected before transplant. The CDR3 nucleotides are TGTGCCAGCAGCCAACGGGGGGGACGTCTAAGCTCCTACGAGCAGTACTTC. This codes for CASSQRGGRLSSYEQYF.